This T cell receptor beta chain was found in a study of blood T cell repertoires in COVID-19. TCRdb's table, derived via immunoSEQ multiplex PCR, lists solely in-frame clones and lacks some. Of approximately 220,000 clones in the sample, about 86% were seen once. CDR1 is SGHDN, CDR2 FVKESK, per germline. Trimming cost V 1 base and J 16 bases, with 14 bases left between them. There are 13 residues in the CDR3. Sequencing was done on a sample of PBMCs or T cells enriched from blood (not recorded which). The origin of this receptor is a woman aged 25 to 39 who had been exposed to COVID-19. The V and J genes are TRBV14 and TRBJ1-6; D call uncertain. The CDR3 spells CASSQVDGLELHF. The CDR3 DNA reads as TGTGCCAGCAGCCAAGTCGACGGACTAGAACTCCACTTT.